Included here is one TCR beta chain sequence, with context. Per germline, CDR1 KGHSH and CDR2 LQKENI. The CDR3 length is 14 residues. The junction had 5 bases not matched to a gene; V was cut back by 6 bases and J by 1 base. The entry originates in a study of T cells after somatic rescue of genetic block. TCRdb's table, derived via immunoSEQ multiplex PCR, lists solely in-frame clones and lacks some. The table includes 70,000 to 85,000 clones, approximately 91% detected once. This TCR came from a man aged 25 to 40. Sequences were obtained from peripheral blood mononuclear cells (PBMCs). V and J are TRBV18 and TRBJ1-1; 7 nucleotides match TRBD1. CDR3 sequence: CASSFGTANTEAFF. The CDR3 DNA reads TGTGCCAGCTCTTTCGGGACAGCGAACACTGAAGCTTTCTTT.